This TCR beta chain was observed in a study of T cells of healthy individuals. This clonotype was picked up many times. Germline V CDR1 and CDR2: DFQATT, SNEGSKA (reference sequence). Trimming took off 6 bases at V and 1 base at J, with 19 bases between the two ends. This CDR3 has 15 amino acids. TCRdb called the 5' RACE reads again in MiXCR, with one record for every CDR3 protein. The repertoire has some 39,000 distinct CDR3 sequences, about 4.5% of them found once; the top ten carry about 10%. The rearrangement links TRBV20-1 to TRBJ2-7, with a weak D call TRBD2 (6 bases). The clonotype was recovered from a human donor in good health. DNA for the CDR3: TGCAGTGCCCCAGATGAGGCGGGGCAATCCTACGAGCAGTACTTC. Residues: CSAPDEAGQSYEQYF.